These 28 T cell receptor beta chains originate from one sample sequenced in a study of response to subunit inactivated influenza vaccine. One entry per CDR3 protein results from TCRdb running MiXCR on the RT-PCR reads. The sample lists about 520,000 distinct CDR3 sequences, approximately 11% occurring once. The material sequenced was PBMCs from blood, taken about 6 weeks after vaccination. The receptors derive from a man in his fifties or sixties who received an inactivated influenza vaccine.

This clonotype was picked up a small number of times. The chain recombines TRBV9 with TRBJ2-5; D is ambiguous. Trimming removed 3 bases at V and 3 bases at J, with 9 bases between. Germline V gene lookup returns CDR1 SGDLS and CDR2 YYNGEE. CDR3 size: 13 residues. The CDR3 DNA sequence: TGTGCCAGCAGCGCCGACCTGGAAGAGACCCAGTACTTC. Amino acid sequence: CASSADLEETQYF.

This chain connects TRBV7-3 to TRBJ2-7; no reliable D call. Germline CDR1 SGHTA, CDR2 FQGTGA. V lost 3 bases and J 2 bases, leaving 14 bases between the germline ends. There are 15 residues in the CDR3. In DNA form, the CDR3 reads TGTGCCAGCAGCTTTGGACCCGCCGAAACCTACGAGCAGTACTTC. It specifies CASSFGPAETYEQYF.

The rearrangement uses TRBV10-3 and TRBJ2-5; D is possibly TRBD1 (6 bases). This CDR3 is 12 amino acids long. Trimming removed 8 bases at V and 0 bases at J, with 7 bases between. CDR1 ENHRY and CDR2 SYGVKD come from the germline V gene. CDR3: CAIGDNQETQYF. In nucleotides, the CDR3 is TGTGCCATCGGGGACAACCAAGAGACCCAGTACTTC.

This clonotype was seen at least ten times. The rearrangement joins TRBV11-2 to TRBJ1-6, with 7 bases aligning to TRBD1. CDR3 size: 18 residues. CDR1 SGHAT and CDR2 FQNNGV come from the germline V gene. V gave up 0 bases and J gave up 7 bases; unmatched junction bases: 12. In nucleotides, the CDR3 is TGTGCCAGCAGCTTAGAGAGCACAGGGGCGACCGCCAATTCACCCCTCCACTTT. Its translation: CASSLESTGATANSPLHF.

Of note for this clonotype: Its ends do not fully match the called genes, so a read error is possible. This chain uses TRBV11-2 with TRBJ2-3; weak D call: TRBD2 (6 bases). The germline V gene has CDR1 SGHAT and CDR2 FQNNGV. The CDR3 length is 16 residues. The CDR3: CASSYISGRGTDAQYF. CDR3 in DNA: TGTGCCAGCAGCTATATTAGCGGTAGGGGCACAGATGCGCAGTATTTT.

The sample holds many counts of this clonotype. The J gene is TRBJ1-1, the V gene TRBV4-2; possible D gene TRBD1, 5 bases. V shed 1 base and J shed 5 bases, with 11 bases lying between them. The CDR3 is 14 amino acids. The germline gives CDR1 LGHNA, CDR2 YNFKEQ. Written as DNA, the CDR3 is TGTGCCAGCAGCCAAGCAGGGAGTAATACTGAAGCTTTCTTT. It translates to CASSQAGSNTEAFF.

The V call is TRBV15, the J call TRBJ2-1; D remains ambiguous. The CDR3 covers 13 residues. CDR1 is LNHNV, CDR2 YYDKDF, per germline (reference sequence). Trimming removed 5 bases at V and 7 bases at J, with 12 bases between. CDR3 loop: CATSAQQLNEQFF. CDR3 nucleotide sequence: TGTGCCACCAGCGCCCAGCAACTAAATGAGCAGTTCTTC.

Here the CDR3 reads CASSVWTVGDSPLHF. The CDR3 coding sequence is TGCGCCAGCAGCGTCTGGACAGTGGGGGATTCACCCCTCCACTTT. The V and J genes are TRBV5-1 and TRBJ1-6; D might be TRBD1 (6 bases). V lost 4 bases and J 8 bases, leaving 16 bases between the germline ends. Germline V gene sequence: CDR1 SGHRS, CDR2 YFSETQ. This CDR3 has 15 amino acids. The whole variable domain, remainder taken from reference TRBV5-1 and TRBJ1-6, is KAGVTQTPRYLIKTRGQQVTLSCSPISGHRSVSWYQQTPGQGLQFLFEYFSETQRNKGNFPGRFSGRQFSNSRSEMNVSTLELGDSALYLCASSVWTVGDSPLHFGNGTRLTVT.

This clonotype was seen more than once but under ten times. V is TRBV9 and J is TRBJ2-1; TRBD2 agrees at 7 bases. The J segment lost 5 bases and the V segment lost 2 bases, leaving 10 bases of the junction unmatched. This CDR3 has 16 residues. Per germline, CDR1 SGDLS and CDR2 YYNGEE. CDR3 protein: CASSVRSRESHNEQFF. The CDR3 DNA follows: TGTGCCAGCAGCGTTAGGTCGCGGGAGTCCCACAATGAGCAGTTCTTC.

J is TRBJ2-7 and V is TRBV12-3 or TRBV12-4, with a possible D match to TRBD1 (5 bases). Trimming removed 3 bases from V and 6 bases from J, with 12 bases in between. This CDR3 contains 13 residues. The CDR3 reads CASSLGRVSEQYF. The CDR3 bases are TGTGCCAGCAGTTTGGGCAGGGTCTCCGAGCAGTACTTC.

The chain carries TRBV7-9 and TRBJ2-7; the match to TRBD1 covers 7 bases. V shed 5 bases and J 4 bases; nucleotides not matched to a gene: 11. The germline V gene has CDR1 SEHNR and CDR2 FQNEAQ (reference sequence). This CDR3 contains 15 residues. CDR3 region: CASSRDRVMQYEQYF. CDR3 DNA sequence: TGTGCCAGCAGCCGAGACAGGGTCATGCAATACGAGCAGTACTTC. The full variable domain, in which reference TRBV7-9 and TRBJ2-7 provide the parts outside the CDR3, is DTGVSQNPRHKITKRGQNVTFRCDPISEHNRLYWYRQTLGQGPEFLTYFQNEAQLEKSRLLSDRFSAERPKGSFSTLEIQRTEQGDSAMYLCASSRDRVMQYEQYFGPGTRLTVT.

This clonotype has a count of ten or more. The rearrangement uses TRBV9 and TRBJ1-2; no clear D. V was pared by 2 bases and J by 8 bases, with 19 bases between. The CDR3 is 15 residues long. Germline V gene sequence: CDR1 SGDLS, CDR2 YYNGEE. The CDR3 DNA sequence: TGTGCCAGCAGCGTCTTGGGCCAAAACGCAGACGGCTACACCTTC. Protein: CASSVLGQNADGYTF.

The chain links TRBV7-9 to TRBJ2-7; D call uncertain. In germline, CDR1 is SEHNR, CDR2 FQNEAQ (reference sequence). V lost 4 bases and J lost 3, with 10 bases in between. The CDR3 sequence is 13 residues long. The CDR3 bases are TGTGCCAGCAGCTCTAGACATCTCTACGAGCAGTACTTC. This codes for CASSSRHLYEQYF.

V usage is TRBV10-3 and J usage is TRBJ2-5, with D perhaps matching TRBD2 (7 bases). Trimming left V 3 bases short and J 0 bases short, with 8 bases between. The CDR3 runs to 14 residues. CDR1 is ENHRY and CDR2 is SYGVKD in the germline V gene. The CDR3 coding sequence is TGTGCCATCAGTGAAGGGGGGGACCAAGAGACCCAGTACTTC. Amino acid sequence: CAISEGGDQETQYF.

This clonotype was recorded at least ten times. CDR3 in amino acids: CASSWTGGGTEAFF. DNA of the CDR3: TGTGCCAGCAGCTGGACAGGGGGCGGCACTGAAGCTTTCTTT. V usage is TRBV5-5 and J usage is TRBJ1-1; 11 positions agree with TRBD1. With 3 bases clipped from V and 4 bases from J, the junction kept 2 bases outside the gene matches. CDR3 size: 14 residues. CDR1 and CDR2 (germline): SGHKS, YYEKEE (reference sequence). The full variable domain, in which reference TRBV5-5 and TRBJ1-1 provide the parts outside the CDR3, is DAGVTQSPTHLIKTRGQQVTLRCSPISGHKSVSWYQQVLGQGPQFIFQYYEKEERGRGNFPDRFSARQFPNYSSELNVNALLLGDSALYLCASSWTGGGTEAFFGQGTRLTVV.

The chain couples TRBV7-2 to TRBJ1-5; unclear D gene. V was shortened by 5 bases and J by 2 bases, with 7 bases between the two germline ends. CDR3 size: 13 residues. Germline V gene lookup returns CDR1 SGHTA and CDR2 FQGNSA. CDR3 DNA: TGTGCCAGCAGCCCCATGGGCAATCAGCCCCAGCATTTT. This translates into CASSPMGNQPQHF.

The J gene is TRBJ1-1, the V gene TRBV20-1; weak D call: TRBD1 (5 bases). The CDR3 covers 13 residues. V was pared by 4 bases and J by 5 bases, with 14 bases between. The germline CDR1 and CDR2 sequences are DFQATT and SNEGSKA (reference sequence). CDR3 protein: CSAKPRVLTEAFF. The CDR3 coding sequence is TGCAGTGCTAAACCCAGGGTTCTTACTGAAGCTTTCTTT.

In nucleotides, the CDR3 is TGTGCCAGCAGCCCCCGGGATGGTAATGAAAAACTGTTTTTT. Translating gives CASSPRDGNEKLFF. The V and J genes are TRBV9 and TRBJ1-4; D not certain. The CDR3 length is 14 residues. Trimming left V 4 bases short and J 4 bases short, with 11 bases between. Germline V gene sequence: CDR1 SGDLS, CDR2 YYNGEE.

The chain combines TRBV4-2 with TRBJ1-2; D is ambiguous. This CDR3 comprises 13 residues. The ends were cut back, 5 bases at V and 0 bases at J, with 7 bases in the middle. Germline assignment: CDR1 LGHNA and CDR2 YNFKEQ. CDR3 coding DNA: TGTGCCAGCAGCGCTAGTGCTAACTATGGCTACACCTTC. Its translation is CASSASANYGYTF.

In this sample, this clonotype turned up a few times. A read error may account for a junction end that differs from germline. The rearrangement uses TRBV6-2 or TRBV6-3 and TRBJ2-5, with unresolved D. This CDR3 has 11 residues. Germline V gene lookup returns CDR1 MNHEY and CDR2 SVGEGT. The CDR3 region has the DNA TGTGCCAGCAGTTACGAGGCCGAAAGTAGCTTC. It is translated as CASSYEAESSF.

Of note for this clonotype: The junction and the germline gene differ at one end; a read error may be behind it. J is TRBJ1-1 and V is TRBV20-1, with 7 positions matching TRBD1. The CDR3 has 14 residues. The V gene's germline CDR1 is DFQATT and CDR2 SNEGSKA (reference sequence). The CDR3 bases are TGCAGTGCTAGACAGGGGGGCATGAACACTGAAACTTTCTTT. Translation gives CSARQGGMNTETFF.

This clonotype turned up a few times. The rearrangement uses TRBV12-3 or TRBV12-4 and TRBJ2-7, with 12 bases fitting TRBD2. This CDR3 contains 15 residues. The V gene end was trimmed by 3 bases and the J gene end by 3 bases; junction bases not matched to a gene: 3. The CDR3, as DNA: TGTGCCAGCAGTTTCTGGACTAGCGGGGACTACGAGCAGTACTTC. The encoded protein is CASSFWTSGDYEQYF.

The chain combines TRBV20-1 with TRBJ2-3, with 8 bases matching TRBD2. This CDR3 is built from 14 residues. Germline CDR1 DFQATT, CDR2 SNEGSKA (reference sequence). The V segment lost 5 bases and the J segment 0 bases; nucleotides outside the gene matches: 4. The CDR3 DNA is TGCAGTGCTGAGCGGGGGCGCAGCACAGATACGCAGTATTTT. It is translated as CSAERGRSTDTQYF.

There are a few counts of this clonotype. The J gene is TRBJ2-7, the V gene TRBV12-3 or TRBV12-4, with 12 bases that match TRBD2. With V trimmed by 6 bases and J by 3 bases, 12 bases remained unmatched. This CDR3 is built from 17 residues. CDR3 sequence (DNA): TGTGCCAGCAGCCTCGGACTAGCGGGAAGGGCCGACTACGAGCAGTACTTC. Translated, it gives CASSLGLAGRADYEQYF.

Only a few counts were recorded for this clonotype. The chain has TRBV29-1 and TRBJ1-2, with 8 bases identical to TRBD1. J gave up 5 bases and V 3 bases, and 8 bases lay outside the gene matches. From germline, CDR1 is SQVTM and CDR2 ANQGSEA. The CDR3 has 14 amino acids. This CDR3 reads CSVDPQGEAYGYTF. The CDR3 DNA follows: TGCAGCGTTGACCCACAGGGGGAGGCTTATGGCTACACCTTC.

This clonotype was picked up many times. The CDR3 region has the DNA TGCGCCAGCAGCTCGGAGGAGGGACGCTCCTACGAGCAGTACTTC. The encoded protein is CASSSEEGRSYEQYF. This chain uses TRBV5-1 with TRBJ2-7; TRBD2 is a possible D gene (6 bases). V was cut by 3 bases and J by 0 bases, with 13 bases left in between. CDR1 and CDR2 (germline): SGHRS, YFSETQ. The CDR3 extends over 15 amino acids.

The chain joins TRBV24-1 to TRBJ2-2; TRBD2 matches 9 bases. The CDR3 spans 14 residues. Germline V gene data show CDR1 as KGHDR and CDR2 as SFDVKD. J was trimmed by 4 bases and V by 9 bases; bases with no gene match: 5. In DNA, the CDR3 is TGTGCCACCTGCAGCGGGGGGATCACCGGGGAGCTGTTTTTT. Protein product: CATCSGGITGELFF.

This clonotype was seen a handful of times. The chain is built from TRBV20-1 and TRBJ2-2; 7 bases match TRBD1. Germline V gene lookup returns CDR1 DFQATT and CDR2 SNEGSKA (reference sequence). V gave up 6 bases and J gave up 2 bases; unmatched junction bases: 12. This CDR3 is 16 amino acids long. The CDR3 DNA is TGCAGTGCCAAAATTCCGGGACAGACTAACACCGGGGAGCTGTTTTTT. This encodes CSAKIPGQTNTGELFF.